This T cell receptor beta chain was sequenced in a study of identical twins. Findings of the study overall: High-abundance cord blood beta clonotypes had fewer insertions; memory repertoires showed none. Those out-of-frame alpha sequences shared by twins showed an excess of low generation probability.

It was template switching that added a universal primer site, and there were unique molecular identifiers on the cDNA. One entry per CDR3 protein, called by TCRdb with MiXCR from the 5' RACE reads. The sample has 700,000 or so distinct CDR3 sequences, around 8.3% seen once. As to this clonotype: The antigen remains unidentified.

This CDR3 contains 14 residues. Trimming took 4 bases from V and 7 from J; bases not matched to a gene: 7. CDR1 is LGHDT and CDR2 is YNNKEL in the germline V gene (reference sequence). The sample was also reused in another study, on yellow fever vaccine responses in identical twins.

Sequencing was performed on PBMCs. This sequence joins TRBV3-1 and TRBJ2-1, with TRBD2 identical over 7 bases. The source is a woman aged 18-30 years in good health. The CDR3 region is CASSRGGSRNEQFF. CDR3 nucleotides: TGTGCCAGCAGCCGGGGCGGGAGCAGAAATGAGCAGTTCTTC.